Described below is a single TCR beta chain sequence and its context. Profiling relied on immunoSEQ multiplex PCR, and the TCRdb table lists in-frame clones only, not all of them. This table holds under 150,000 clones, approximately 84% found once. The record originates from a study of blood T cell repertoires in COVID-19. The wider study: Sources were T cells, B-cell-depleted T cells, or PBMCs; the material itself was cDNA or gDNA.

CDR1 and CDR2 from the germline V gene are SGDLS and YYNGEE. J gave up 3 bases and V 3 bases, and 4 bases lay outside the gene matches. The CDR3 length is 15 residues. V is TRBV9 and J is TRBJ2-2; TRBD2 matches 8 bases. Sequencing was carried out using PBMCs or T cells enriched from blood (not recorded which). This TCR derives from a middle-aged man with acute COVID-19. In DNA form, the CDR3 reads TGTGCCAGCAGCGCAAGCGGGAGCGACACCGGGGAGCTGTTTTTT. Its translation: CASSASGSDTGELFF.